One sample yielded the 28 T cell receptor beta chains listed below, sequenced in a study of read filtering for tumor transcriptome and immune sequencing. Molecular barcoded adaptors covering alpha/delta and beta/gamma chains were used on approximately 400 ng RNA. TCRdb used MiXCR to reprocess the reads, holding one entry per CDR3 protein. The data hold roughly 130,000 distinct CDR3 sequences, with approximately 12% observed a single time. Sequencing was carried out using a population of CD138-negative cells sorted from bone marrow. The receptors stem from a donor at least 40 years old with multiple myeloma.

This clonotype has at least ten counts. The chain carries TRBV20-1 and TRBJ2-1; a possible D gene is TRBD2 (6 bases). The CDR3 is 14 residues long. V shed 6 bases and J shed 3 bases, with 15 bases lying between them. Germline V gene lookup returns CDR1 DFQATT and CDR2 SNEGSKA (reference sequence). The CDR3 nucleotides are TGCAGTGCCCCTTGGGCGGGGCTCTACAATGAGCAGTTCTTC. The encoded protein is CSAPWAGLYNEQFF.

This clonotype was found a few times. The chain couples TRBV7-2 to TRBJ2-3; D might be TRBD2 (7 bases). V lost 0 bases and J 0 bases, leaving 13 bases between the germline ends. Germline CDR1 is SGHTA and CDR2 is FQGNSA. This CDR3 has 17 amino acids. The CDR3 sequence is CASSLAGGRASTDTQYF. CDR3 DNA: TGTGCCAGCAGCTTAGCGGGGGGGCGGGCGAGCACAGATACGCAGTATTTT.

This clonotype has ten or more counts. This rearrangement joins TRBV5-1 to TRBJ2-3; TRBD2 might be the D (5 bases). The CDR3 extends over 13 amino acids. CDR1 is SGHRS, CDR2 YFSETQ, per germline. Trimming left V 4 bases short and J 4 bases short, with 10 bases between. CDR3 amino acids: CASSDGVSDTQYF. In DNA, the CDR3 is TGCGCCAGCAGCGACGGGGTTTCAGATACGCAGTATTTT.

This clonotype was recorded many times. The V call is TRBV10-3, the J call TRBJ2-1; unclear D gene. This CDR3 spans 13 amino acids. The ends were cut back, 0 bases at V and 6 bases at J, with 6 bases in the middle. Germline loops: CDR1 ENHRY, CDR2 SYGVKD. The CDR3 sequence: CAISESSANEQFF. DNA for the CDR3: TGTGCCATCAGTGAGTCGAGCGCCAATGAGCAGTTCTTC.

The gene calls are TRBV5-4 and TRBJ2-5; 7 nucleotides line up with TRBD2. CDR3 length: 15 residues. Germline V gene lookup returns CDR1 SGHNT and CDR2 YYREEE (reference sequence). With 3 bases clipped from V and 5 bases from J, the junction kept 10 bases outside the gene matches. CDR3 amino acids: CASSSGTTLRETQYF. The CDR3, as DNA: TGTGCCAGCAGCTCCGGGACTACCCTTAGGGAGACCCAGTACTTC.

This clonotype appeared a few times. V usage is TRBV28 and J usage is TRBJ2-7; tentative D call: TRBD1 (5 bases). Germline CDR1 reads MDHEN; CDR2 reads SYDVKM. The CDR3 is 12 residues long. Deletions cut 2 bases from V and 4 bases from J, with 6 bases between. The CDR3 loop is CASSLPGYEQYF. The CDR3 DNA follows: TGTGCCAGCAGTTTACCAGGGTACGAGCAGTACTTC.

The sample holds many counts of this clonotype. The V call is TRBV6-2 or TRBV6-3, the J call TRBJ2-5; D might be TRBD2 (6 bases). The CDR3 runs to 15 residues. V was cut by 0 bases and J by 5 bases, with 13 bases left in between. From germline, CDR1 is MNHEY and CDR2 SVGEGT. The CDR3, as DNA: TGTGCCAGCAGTTACTCGGTTTTGGAGGGGGAGACCCAGTACTTC. It encodes CASSYSVLEGETQYF.

With respect to this clonotype: This may arise from a read error, as a much more abundant clone is one base away. V and J are TRBV29-1 and TRBJ1-1; D ambiguous. Germline V lookup: CDR1 SQVTM, CDR2 ANQGSEA. V was cut by 7 bases and J by 8 bases, with 11 bases left in between. The CDR3 consists of 10 residues. The CDR3: CSGGTMEAFF. CDR3 in DNA: TGCAGCGGTGGTACTATGGAAGCTTTCTTT.

Ten or more counts support this clonotype. This rearrangement joins TRBV5-1 to TRBJ2-1; D may be TRBD1 (6 bases). Trimming stripped 2 bases from V and 5 bases from J, with 11 bases between. The germline V gene encodes CDR1 SGHRS and CDR2 YFSETQ. The CDR3 runs 14 residues. The CDR3: CASSFGQQDNEQFF. CDR3 bases: TGCGCCAGCAGCTTCGGACAGCAAGACAATGAGCAGTTCTTC.

The table lists this clonotype with many counts. The chain recombines TRBV12-3 or TRBV12-4 with TRBJ2-7; 7 bases agree with TRBD2. The V gene end was trimmed by 6 bases and the J gene end by 3 bases; junction bases not matched to a gene: 17. The CDR3 loop spans 17 amino acids. The CDR3 DNA sequence: TGTGCCAGCAGAGGGGTGGGGCGGGGGACCTCATTCTACGAGCAGTACTTC. Protein sequence: CASRGVGRGTSFYEQYF.

Remarks on this clonotype: A much more abundant neighbour one base away suggests this may be a read error. The chain combines TRBV29-1 with TRBJ2-5; TRBD2 might be the D (5 bases). CDR3 length: 12 amino acids. Germline lookup yields CDR1 SQVTM and CDR2 ANQGSEA. In DNA, the CDR3 is TGCAGCGTTAATAGGGAGCGAGAGGCCCAGTACTTC. This sequence encodes CSVNREREAQYF.

This clonotype was observed at least ten times. The CDR3 region is CASGERREGGNEQFF. The CDR3 DNA reads TGTGCCAGCGGCGAGAGGCGGGAGGGCGGCAATGAGCAGTTCTTC. The chain has TRBV7-2 and TRBJ2-1; 9 nucleotides match TRBD2. The CDR3 has 15 amino acids. CDR1 SGHTA and CDR2 FQGNSA come from the germline V gene. With 8 bases clipped from V and 6 bases from J, the junction kept 11 bases outside the gene matches.

This clonotype is a singleton in its sample. The genes are TRBV28 and TRBJ2-1; perhaps D is TRBD1 or TRBD2 (6 bases each). Germline assignment: CDR1 MDHEN and CDR2 SYDVKM. Trimming shortened V by 2 bases and J by 6 bases, and 11 bases separated the two germline ends. This CDR3 spans 14 amino acids. The CDR3 DNA follows: TGTGCCAGCAGTTTAAGTGGAGGGGGCAATGAGCAGTTCTTC. Its translation: CASSLSGGGNEQFF.

The sample holds many counts of this clonotype. DNA of the CDR3: TGCGCCAGCGGGGCAGGGGGCGTCCAAGAGACCCAGTACTTC. It specifies CASGAGGVQETQYF. J is TRBJ2-5 and V is TRBV5-1; 8 nucleotides agree with TRBD1. The CDR3 is 14 amino acids. CDR1 is SGHRS, CDR2 YFSETQ, per germline. Trimming removed 7 bases from V and 1 base from J; junction bases left unmatched: 6.

In its sample, this clonotype was seen many times. The gene calls are TRBV12-5 and TRBJ2-2; perhaps TRBD2 as D (7 bases). The ends were cut back, 0 bases at V and 4 bases at J, with 12 bases in the middle. This CDR3 is built from 16 residues. Germline V gives CDR1 LGHNT, CDR2 FRNRAP. CDR3 loop: CASGLVRGGVTGELFF. The CDR3 nucleotides read TGTGCTAGTGGTTTGGTCAGAGGGGGGGTCACCGGGGAGCTGTTTTTT.

This clonotype appeared a few times. Being one base from a much bigger clone, this may be a read error. The chain combines TRBV12-3 or TRBV12-4 with TRBJ2-1, with 8 bases lining up with TRBD1. The CDR3 has 16 residues. The CDR3 reads CASSRTGGGSYYEQFF. CDR3 in DNA: TGTGCCAGCAGCAGAACAGGGGGTGGCTCCTACTATGAGCAGTTCTTC.

Many counts were recorded for this clonotype. The gene calls are TRBV20-1 and TRBJ2-3; 9 nucleotides line up with TRBD2. CDR3 length: 15 residues. Germline CDR1 DFQATT, CDR2 SNEGSKA (reference sequence). V lost 3 bases and J lost 3; bases outside the gene matches: 7. CDR3 sequence: CSARDSGSLTDTQYF. As DNA, the CDR3 is TGCAGTGCTAGGGATAGCGGGAGTCTTACAGATACGCAGTATTTT.

This clonotype was detected ten times or more. V usage is TRBV6-1 and J usage is TRBJ2-3; unclear D gene. V was shortened by 6 bases and J by 0 bases, with 10 bases between the two germline ends. The CDR3 runs 14 residues. Germline-derived CDR1 and CDR2 are MNHNS and SASEGT. CDR3 amino acids: CASRSTTSTDTQYF. For the CDR3, the DNA is TGTGCCAGCAGATCCACCACTAGCACAGATACGCAGTATTTT.

This clonotype was seen repeatedly, ten times or more. The chain uses TRBV11-2 and TRBJ2-1; TRBD2 matches at 7 bases. With 4 bases clipped from V and 5 bases from J, the junction kept 11 bases outside the gene matches. This CDR3 spans 16 amino acids. Germline V gene sequence: CDR1 SGHAT, CDR2 FQNNGV. CDR3 sequence reads: CASSSGGDYPNNEQFF. In DNA form, the CDR3 reads TGTGCCAGCAGCTCTGGAGGGGACTACCCGAACAATGAGCAGTTCTTC.

This clonotype was counted at least ten times. The chain is built from TRBV5-1 and TRBJ2-5, with D unclear. The CDR3 is 16 amino acids. Trimming removed 4 bases from V and 1 base from J, with 17 bases in between. The germline CDR1 and CDR2 sequences are SGHRS and YFSETQ. CDR3 in amino acids: CASSPTVSGIQETQYF. In DNA, the CDR3 is TGCGCCAGCAGCCCCACGGTTAGTGGGATCCAAGAGACCCAGTACTTC.

In its sample, this clonotype was seen many times. The gene calls are TRBV6-1 and TRBJ2-1; D may be TRBD1 or TRBD2 (5 bases each). In germline, CDR1 is MNHNS, CDR2 SASEGT. The CDR3 consists of 13 residues. The ends were cut back, 6 bases at V and 7 bases at J, with 13 bases in the middle. The CDR3 loop is CASSGASGNEQFF. The CDR3 nucleotides are TGTGCCAGCAGCGGGGCCTCAGGAAATGAGCAGTTCTTC.

Ten or more counts support this clonotype. The chain combines TRBV20-1 with TRBJ2-5; 10 bases are shared with TRBD1. This CDR3 spans 16 amino acids. From germline, CDR1 is DFQATT and CDR2 SNEGSKA (reference sequence). V lost 2 bases, J lost 1 base, and 7 bases stayed unmatched. Here the CDR3 DNA reads TGCAGTGCTAGACCTTCGGACAGGGGGTTCCAAGAGACCCAGTACTTC. Translation: CSARPSDRGFQETQYF.

This clonotype came up many times. The chain joins TRBV5-6 to TRBJ1-6; 10 nucleotides match TRBD1. The V gene's germline CDR1 is SGHDT and CDR2 YYEEEE. The CDR3 runs to 14 residues. Trimming removed 4 bases from V and 14 bases from J; junction bases left unmatched: 9. The CDR3 loop is CASSPGTGDKTLHF. CDR3 bases: TGTGCCAGCAGCCCAGGGACAGGGGATAAGACCCTCCACTTT. The complete variable domain, with remaining parts taken from reference TRBV5-6 and TRBJ1-6, reads DAGVTQSPTHLIKTRGQQVTLRCSPKSGHDTVSWYQQALGQGPQFIFQYYEEEERQRGNFPDRFSGHQFPNYSSELNVNALLLGDSALYLCASSPGTGDKTLHFGNGTRLTVT.

This clonotype was recorded many times. The chain has TRBV30 and TRBJ1-1; no clear D gene. The V end lost 5 bases, the J end lost 1 base, and 8 bases lay between the germline ends. The germline CDR1 and CDR2 sequences are GTSNPN and SVGIG (reference sequence). The CDR3 has 12 residues. The CDR3 is CAWGPRNTEAFF. For the CDR3, the DNA is TGTGCCTGGGGACCCAGGAACACTGAAGCTTTCTTT. The variable domain in full, completed from reference TRBV30 and TRBJ1-1, reads SQTIHQWPATLVQPVGSPLSLECTVEGTSNPNLYWYRQAAGRGLQLLFYSVGIGQISSEVPQNLSASRPQDRQFILSSKKLLLSDSGFYLCAWGPRNTEAFFGQGTRLTVV.

At least ten counts were recorded for this clonotype. The rearrangement links TRBV12-3 or TRBV12-4 to TRBJ1-5; weak D call: TRBD1 (5 bases). The CDR3 has 14 amino acids. Between the trimmed V and J ends, which lost 5 bases and 7 bases, there was a span of 15 bases. DNA for the CDR3: TGTGCCAGCAGTCAGGACGGGGCAGGGCAGCCCCAGCATTTT. Amino acid sequence: CASSQDGAGQPQHF.

Details on this clonotype: This may be a read error, as it is one base from a much larger clone. The chain recombines TRBV12-3 or TRBV12-4 with TRBJ2-1, with TRBD2 identical over 9 bases. The CDR3 consists of 15 residues. The trim removed 6 bases at V and 10 bases at J, leaving 13 bases unmatched. This chain's CDR3 is CASRALAGRHLEQFF. The CDR3 region has the DNA TGTGCCAGCAGGGCCCTAGCGGGGCGTCATCTGGAGCAGTTCTTC.

In its sample, this clonotype was seen a few times. V gene TRBV6-5 combines with J gene TRBJ2-3; D is possibly TRBD1 (6 bases). V lost 5 bases and J 1 base, leaving 10 bases between the germline ends. CDR1 is MNHEY, CDR2 SVGAGI, per germline. The CDR3 is 14 residues long. The CDR3 protein is CASSKTGRTDTQYF. The CDR3 DNA follows: TGTGCCAGCAGTAAGACAGGACGCACAGATACGCAGTATTTT.

The table lists this clonotype with many counts. The chain uses TRBV12-3 or TRBV12-4 and TRBJ2-1; D gene uncertain. This CDR3 is 13 amino acids long. V lost 4 bases, J lost 7 bases, and 11 bases lay in between. CDR3 loop: CASSSLLGNEQFF. The DNA for the CDR3 is TGTGCCAGCAGTTCCCTACTGGGGAATGAGCAGTTCTTC.